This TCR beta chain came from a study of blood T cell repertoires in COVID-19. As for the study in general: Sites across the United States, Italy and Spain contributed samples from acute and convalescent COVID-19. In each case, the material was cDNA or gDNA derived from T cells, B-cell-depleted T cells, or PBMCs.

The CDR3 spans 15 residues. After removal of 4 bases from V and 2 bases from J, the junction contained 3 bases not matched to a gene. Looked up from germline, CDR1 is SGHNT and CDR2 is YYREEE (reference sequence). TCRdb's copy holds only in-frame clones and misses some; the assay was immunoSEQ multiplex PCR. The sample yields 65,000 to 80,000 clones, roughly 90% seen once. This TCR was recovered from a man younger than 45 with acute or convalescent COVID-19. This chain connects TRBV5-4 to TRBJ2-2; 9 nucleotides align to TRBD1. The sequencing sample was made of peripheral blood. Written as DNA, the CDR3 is TGTGCCAGCAGCCTACAGGGGGCTAACACCGGGGAGCTGTTTTTT. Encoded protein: CASSLQGANTGELFF. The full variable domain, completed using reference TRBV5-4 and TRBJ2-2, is ETGVTQSPTHLIKTRGQQVTLRCSSQSGHNTVSWYQQALGQGPQFIFQYYREEENGRGNFPPRFSGLQFPNYSSELNVNALELDDSALYLCASSLQGANTGELFFGEGSRLTVL.